This T cell receptor beta chain is drawn from a study of CD8 T cells in ankylosing spondylitis (TCRdb year 2017). A note on the overall study: To find TCR variants linked to disease, the study profiled T cell receptor beta repertoires in ankylosing spondylitis patients and healthy donors. The whole study cohort included some 100 healthy donors and around 24 ankylosing spondylitis patients. Peripheral blood was sampled, and synovial fluid was also collected from ankylosing spondylitis patients. What the research found in general, with its limitations: Blood from ankylosing spondylitis patients appeared to be characterized by a TCR beta motif made up of under ten highly homologous amino acid variants. According to the report, matched synovial fluid samples from ankylosing spondylitis patients were significantly enriched for the disease-linked clones. Some of the motif variants had been reported before in the synovial fluid and blood of reactive arthritis patients, a finding that suggests common disease-initiation mechanisms. The disease-linked clones had a CD8+ phenotype and were found at relatively low frequencies in peripheral blood.

Sequencer: Illumina HiSeq 2500. Quantitative 5'-RACE with molecular barcodes was used to prepare TCR beta libraries. The source study handled its data this way. Disease-linked TCR variants were identified with a new computational method built on a probabilistic model of VDJ rearrangement. In TCRdb, the public reads were trimmed at Q25 with fastp and aligned with MiXCR, with productive beta chains retained. Rows merge per CDR3 protein into single entries with the most common DNA and genes. Clone size and V and J calls follow TCRdb, not the original study. In this sample the table shows some 350,000 distinct CDR3 sequences, approximately 15% of which occur a single time. Jointly, the top ten make up about 1% of the sample. Regarding this clonotype: No antigen is known for it. No per-base quality is available; no much larger clone lies one base away.

The sequence was obtained from a male donor with ankylosing spondylitis or in good health (not recorded which). What was sequenced was blood, either unsorted or a sorted T cell fraction (not recorded which).

The CDR3 has the sequence CASSSPDRRGLSSYNEQFF. The DNA is as follows: TGTGCCAGCAGCTCCCCGGACAGGCGGGGTCTCAGCTCCTACAATGAGCAGTTCTTC. The chain is made from TRBV11-2 and TRBJ2-1, with TRBD1 tentatively as D gene (7 bases match). The junction carries 22 bases between V and J, which are trimmed by 4 bases and 0 bases respectively. As encoded in the germline V gene, CDR1 is SGHAT while CDR2 is FQNNGV. The cysteine opens and the phenylalanine closes a CDR3 of 19 amino acids. Just CDR3 DNA is preserved here, 57 bases in frame from base 1.